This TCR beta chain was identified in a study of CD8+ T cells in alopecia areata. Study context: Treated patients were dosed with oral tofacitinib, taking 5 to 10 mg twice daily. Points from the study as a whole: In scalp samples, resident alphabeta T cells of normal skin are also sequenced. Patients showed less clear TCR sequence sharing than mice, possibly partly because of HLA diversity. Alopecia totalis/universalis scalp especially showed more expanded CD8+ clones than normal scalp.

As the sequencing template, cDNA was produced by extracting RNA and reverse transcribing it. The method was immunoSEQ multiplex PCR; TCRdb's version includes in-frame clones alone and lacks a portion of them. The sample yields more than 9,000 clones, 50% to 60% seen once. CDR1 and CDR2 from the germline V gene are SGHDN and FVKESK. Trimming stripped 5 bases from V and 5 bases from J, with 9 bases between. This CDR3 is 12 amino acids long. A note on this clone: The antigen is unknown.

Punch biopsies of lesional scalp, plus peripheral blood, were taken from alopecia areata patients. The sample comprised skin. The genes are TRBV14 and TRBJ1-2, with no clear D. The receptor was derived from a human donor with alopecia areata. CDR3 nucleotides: TGTGCCAGCAGCAGACACCTGTATGGCTACACCTTC. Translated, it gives CASSRHLYGYTF.